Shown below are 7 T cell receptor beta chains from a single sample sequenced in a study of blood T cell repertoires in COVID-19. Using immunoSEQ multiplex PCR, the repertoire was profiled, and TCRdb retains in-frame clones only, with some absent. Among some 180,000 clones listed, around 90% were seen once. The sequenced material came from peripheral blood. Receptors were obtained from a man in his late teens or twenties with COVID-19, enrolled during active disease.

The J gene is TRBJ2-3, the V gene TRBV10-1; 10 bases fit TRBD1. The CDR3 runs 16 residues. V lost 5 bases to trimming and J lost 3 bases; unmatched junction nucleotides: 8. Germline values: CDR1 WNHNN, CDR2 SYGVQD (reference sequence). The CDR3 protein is CASSLVTGGATDTQYF. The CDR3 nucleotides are TGCGCCAGCAGTTTAGTGACAGGGGGCGCGACAGATACGCAGTATTTT.

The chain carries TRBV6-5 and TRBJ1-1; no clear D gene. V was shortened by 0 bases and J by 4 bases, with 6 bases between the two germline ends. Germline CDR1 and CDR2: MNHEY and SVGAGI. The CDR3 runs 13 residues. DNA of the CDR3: TGTGCCAGCAGTTACTCGCGCGTCACTGAAGCTTTCTTT. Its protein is CASSYSRVTEAFF.

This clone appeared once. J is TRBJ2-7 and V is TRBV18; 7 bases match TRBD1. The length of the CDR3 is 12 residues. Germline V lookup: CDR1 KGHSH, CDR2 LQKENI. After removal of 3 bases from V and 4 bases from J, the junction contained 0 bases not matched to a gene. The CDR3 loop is CASSPGQYEQYF. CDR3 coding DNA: TGTGCCAGCTCACCGGGACAGTACGAGCAGTACTTC.

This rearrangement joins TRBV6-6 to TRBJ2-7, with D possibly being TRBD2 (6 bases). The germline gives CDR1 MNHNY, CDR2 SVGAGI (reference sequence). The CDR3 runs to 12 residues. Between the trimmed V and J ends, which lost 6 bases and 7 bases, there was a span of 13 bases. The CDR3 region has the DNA TGTGCCAGCAGCCCCGGACGGGGGGAGCAGTACTTC. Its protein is CASSPGRGEQYF.

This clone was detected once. The CDR3 nucleotides are TGTGCCAGCAGCATTTGGGGGCAGGGAATGACTGAAGCTTTCTTT. Protein sequence: CASSIWGQGMTEAFF. The V call is TRBV11-2, the J call TRBJ1-1; the D gene is possibly TRBD1 (6 bases). The CDR3 is made up of 15 amino acids. Germline loops: CDR1 SGHAT, CDR2 FQNNGV. Trimming removed 5 bases at V and 5 bases at J, with 18 bases between.

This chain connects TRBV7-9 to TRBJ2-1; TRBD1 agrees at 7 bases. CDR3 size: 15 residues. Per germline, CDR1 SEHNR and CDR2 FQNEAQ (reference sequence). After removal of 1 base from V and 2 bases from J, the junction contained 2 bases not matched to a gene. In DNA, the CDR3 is TGTGCCAGCAGCTTAGGAGGGGGCCCCTACAATGAGCAGTTCTTC. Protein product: CASSLGGGPYNEQFF.

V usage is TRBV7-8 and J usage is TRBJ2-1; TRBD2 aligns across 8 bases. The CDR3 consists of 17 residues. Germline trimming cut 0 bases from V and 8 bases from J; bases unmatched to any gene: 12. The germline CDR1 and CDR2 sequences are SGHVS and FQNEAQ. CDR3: CASSLAVAGGLVDEQFF. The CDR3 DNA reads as TGTGCCAGCAGCTTAGCTGTTGCGGGAGGTTTGGTCGATGAGCAGTTCTTC.